Each of the 13 T cell receptor beta chains below was sequenced from the same sample in a study of T cell changes during pregnancy in multiple sclerosis. Assay used: immunoSEQ multiplex PCR; TCRdb lists only in-frame clones, some missing. The sample records 70,000 or so clones, around nine tenths being singletons. The sample consisted of CD4+ T cells from peripheral blood mononuclear cells, taken after pregnancy. The receptors derive from a female donor with multiple sclerosis, enrolled in a pregnancy study.

Only one count was recorded for this clone. This chain links TRBV5-1 with TRBJ2-1; D might be TRBD2 (5 bases). Germline assignment: CDR1 SGHRS and CDR2 YFSETQ. Trimming stripped 1 base from V and 2 bases from J, with 16 bases between. CDR3 size: 17 residues. The CDR3 nucleotides read TGCGCCAGCAGCTTGATCGGGCTAGCTGACACCTACAATGAGCAGTTCTTC. It translates to CASSLIGLADTYNEQFF.

The chain joins TRBV27 to TRBJ2-5; D is perhaps TRBD1 (5 bases). Deletions cut 6 bases from V and 0 bases from J, with 8 bases between. Per the germline V gene, CDR1 is MNHEY and CDR2 is SMNVEV (reference sequence). The CDR3 runs 13 residues. In nucleotides, the CDR3 is TGTGCCAGCAGGCCAGGGTACCAAGAGACCCAGTACTTC. Encoded protein: CASRPGYQETQYF.

This chain uses TRBV5-4 with TRBJ2-3; tentatively, D is TRBD1 (6 bases). CDR1 SGHNT and CDR2 YYREEE come from the germline V gene (reference sequence). This CDR3 region has 13 residues. Trimming pared 4 bases from V and 6 bases from J, leaving 12 bases between. The CDR3 sequence: CASSQDSADTQYF. In DNA form, the CDR3 reads TGTGCCAGCAGCCAGGACAGTGCGGATACGCAGTATTTT.

The chain couples TRBV29-1 to TRBJ1-1; a possible D gene is TRBD1 (6 bases). The CDR3 sequence is 11 residues long. V lost 4 bases and J lost 8, with 11 bases in between. Germline lookup yields CDR1 SQVTM and CDR2 ANQGSEA. The CDR3 nucleotides read TGCAGCGTTGTGGGGGCCGGCGAAGCTTTCTTT. Translated: CSVVGAGEAFF.

The rearrangement joins TRBV20-1 to TRBJ2-7; D uncertain. This CDR3 comprises 11 residues. The V end was cut by 3 bases, the J end by 9 bases, with 12 bases between. CDR1 DFQATT and CDR2 SNEGSKA come from the germline V gene (reference sequence). CDR3 protein: CSARAAHGQYF. CDR3 in DNA: TGCAGTGCTAGGGCGGCCCACGGGCAGTACTTC.

The J gene is TRBJ2-7, the V gene TRBV6-1, with 7 bases aligning to TRBD2. CDR1 is MNHNS and CDR2 is SASEGT in the germline V gene. J lost 1 base, V lost 8 bases, and 8 bases had no gene match. This CDR3 has 14 amino acids. The CDR3 DNA is TGTGCCAGCGGCTATTTGGGGGGGTCCTACGAGCAGTACTTC. Its translation: CASGYLGGSYEQYF.

The chain couples TRBV2 to TRBJ2-6; 8 nucleotides line up with TRBD1. V trimming: 5 bases; J trimming: 0 bases; junction bases outside the gene matches: 6. CDR3 length equals 17 residues. Per the germline V gene, CDR1 is SNHLY and CDR2 is FYNNEI. The CDR3 coding sequence is TGTGCCAGCAGTTTTTCTACAGGGGGCTCTGGGGCCAACGTCCTGACTTTC. This sequence encodes CASSFSTGGSGANVLTF.

This clone was counted once. V gene TRBV9 combines with J gene TRBJ2-3; 8 bases are a match to TRBD2. There are 17 residues in the CDR3. Germline V gene data show CDR1 as SGDLS and CDR2 as YYNGEE. The trim removed 0 bases at V and 4 bases at J, leaving 10 bases unmatched. CDR3 in amino acids: CASSVGAQGGGSDTQYF. The CDR3 DNA is TGTGCCAGCAGCGTAGGGGCTCAGGGCGGGGGGTCAGATACGCAGTATTTT.

J is TRBJ2-1 and V is TRBV5-6, with 8 positions matching TRBD1. Germline V gene data show CDR1 as SGHDT and CDR2 as YYEEEE. This CDR3 has 16 amino acids. Germline trimming cut 1 base from V and 7 bases from J; bases unmatched to any gene: 10. DNA for the CDR3: TGTGCCAGCAGCTTGTTAACGGGGCAGGGGGCAAATGAGCAGTTCTTC. Its protein is CASSLLTGQGANEQFF.

The chain employs TRBV7-9 and TRBJ2-7, with D perhaps TRBD1 (6 bases). Germline V gene sequence: CDR1 SEHNR, CDR2 FQNEAQ (reference sequence). Between the trimmed V and J ends, which lost 4 bases and 3 bases, there was a span of 10 bases. This CDR3 is 13 amino acids long. The CDR3, as DNA: TGTGCCAGCAGCTCACAGGGCTTCTACGAGCAGTACTTC. Translation gives CASSSQGFYEQYF.

This chain connects TRBV5-8 to TRBJ1-2; D is ambiguous. The CDR3 consists of 14 residues. From germline, CDR1 is SGHTS and CDR2 YDEGEE. Trimming pared 2 bases from V and 0 bases from J, leaving 8 bases between. The chain's CDR3 is CASSFPGANYGYTF. As DNA, the CDR3 is TGTGCCAGCAGCTTTCCGGGAGCTAACTATGGCTACACCTTC.

The CDR3 spells CATRYAGVSNQPQHF. CDR3 in DNA: TGTGCCACCAGGTACGCAGGGGTAAGCAATCAGCCCCAGCATTTT. V is TRBV15 and J is TRBJ1-5; possibly TRBD1 for D (6 bases). The germline V gene encodes CDR1 LNHNV and CDR2 YYDKDF (reference sequence). The CDR3 contains 15 residues. V lost 6 bases and J 1 base, leaving 13 bases between the germline ends. The entire variable domain, with the rest obtained from reference TRBV15 and TRBJ1-5, is as follows: DAMVIQNPRYQVTQFGKPVTLSCSQTLNHNVMYWYQQKSSQAPKLLFHYYDKDFNNEADTPDNFQSRRPNTSFCFLDIRSPGLGDTAMYLCATRYAGVSNQPQHFGDGTRLSIL.

This sequence joins TRBV5-1 and TRBJ2-1; a possible D gene is TRBD2 (6 bases). V was cut by 0 bases and J by 7 bases, with 17 bases left in between. This CDR3 has 16 amino acids. Germline assignment: CDR1 SGHRS and CDR2 YFSETQ. The CDR3 region is CASSLAGGTGLNEQFF. CDR3 nucleotide sequence: TGCGCCAGCAGCTTGGCCGGCGGGACGGGGTTAAATGAGCAGTTCTTC.